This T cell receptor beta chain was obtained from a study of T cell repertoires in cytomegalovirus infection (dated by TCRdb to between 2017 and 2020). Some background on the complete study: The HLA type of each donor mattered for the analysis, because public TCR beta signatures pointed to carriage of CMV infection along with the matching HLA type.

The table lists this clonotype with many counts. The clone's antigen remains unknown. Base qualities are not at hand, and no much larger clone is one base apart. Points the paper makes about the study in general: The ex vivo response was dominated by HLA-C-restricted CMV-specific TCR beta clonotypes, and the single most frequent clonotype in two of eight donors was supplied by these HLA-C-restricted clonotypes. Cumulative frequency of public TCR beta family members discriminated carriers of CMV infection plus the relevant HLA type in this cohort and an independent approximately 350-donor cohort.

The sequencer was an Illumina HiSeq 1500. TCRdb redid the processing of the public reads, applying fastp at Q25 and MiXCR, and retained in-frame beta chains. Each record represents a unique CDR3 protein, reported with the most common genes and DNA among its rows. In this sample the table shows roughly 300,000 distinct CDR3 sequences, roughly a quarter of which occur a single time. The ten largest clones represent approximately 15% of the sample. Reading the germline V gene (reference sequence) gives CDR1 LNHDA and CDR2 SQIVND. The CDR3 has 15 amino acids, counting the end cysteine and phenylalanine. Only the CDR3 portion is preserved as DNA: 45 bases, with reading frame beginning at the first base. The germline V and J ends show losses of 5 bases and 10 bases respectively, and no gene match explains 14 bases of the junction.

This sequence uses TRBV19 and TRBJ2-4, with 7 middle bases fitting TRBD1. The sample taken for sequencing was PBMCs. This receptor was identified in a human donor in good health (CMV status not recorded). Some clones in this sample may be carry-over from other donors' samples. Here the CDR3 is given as CASSLSTGKGNIQYF. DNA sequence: TGTGCCAGTAGTCTCTCGACAGGGAAGGGGAATATTCAGTACTTC.